These T cell receptor beta chains were read from a single sample in a study of CD8+CD57+ T cells in acquired aplastic anemia. In TCRdb, the reads were re-called with MiXCR into one record per CDR3 protein. The sample records about 150,000 distinct CDR3 sequences, around two fifths being singletons. Sequencing used sorted CD4+, CD8+, or CD8+CD57+ T cells (not recorded which) from PBMCs. Every receptor here comes from a human donor in good health, serving as a control. Each CDR3 is given with its conserved first and last residue. D genes are given only for firm matches. Only part of the rows carry a size: once, few, many, or a class if the clone is expanded.

TRBV10-3	many	TRBJ1-2	TRBD1	TGTGCCATCAGGGGGGACAGTGACTACACCTTC	CAIRGDSDYTF
TRBV11-3	.	TRBJ1-2	TRBD1	TGTGCCAGCAGCTTAGGGACAGGGCAATTTCGCTACACCTTC	CASSLGTGQFRYTF
TRBV19	.	TRBJ1-5	TRBD1	TGTGCCAGTAGTACTTGGACAGGGGGGGGTCAGCCCCAGCATTTT	CASSTWTGGGQPQHF
TRBV2	.	TRBJ2-7	TRBD1	TGTGCCAGCAATTCCGGGGGACAGGGAATTCACGAGCAGTACTTC	CASNSGGQGIHEQYF
TRBV5-1	.	TRBJ2-7	TRBD1	TGCGCCAGCAGCAGACAGGGGCCGGGCGAGCAGTACTTC	CASSRQGPGEQYF
TRBV7-8	many	TRBJ1-1	.	TGTGCCAGCAGCCATGGAACCGGGGTCGAAGCTTTCTTT	CASSHGTGVEAFF
TRBV9	many	TRBJ1-2	.	TGTGCCAGCAGCAATCAGATACAGGGCGCCTATGGCTACACCTTC	CASSNQIQGAYGYTF
TRBV9	many	TRBJ1-4	.	TGTGCCAGCAGCGTAGCCCAGGGCCCTAATGAAAAACTGTTTTTT	CASSVAQGPNEKLFF
TRBV20-1	many	TRBJ2-1	TRBD2	TGCAGTGCTAATGACCTGGCGGGAGATCACAATGAGCAGTTCTTC	CSANDLAGDHNEQFF
TRBV14	.	TRBJ1-1	.	TGTGCCAGCAGCCAAGAATTTTGGCCGGGGGCTTCTGAAGCTTTCTTT	CASSQEFWPGASEAFF
TRBV29-1	.	TRBJ2-5	TRBD2	TGCAGCGTTGGGACTAGCGGGAGCCGAGAGACCCAGTACTTC	CSVGTSGSRETQYF
TRBV20-1	many	TRBJ1-1	.	TGCAGTGCTAGAGATTGGGCAGGACAGAACACTGAAGCTTTCTTT	CSARDWAGQNTEAFF
TRBV9	many	TRBJ2-2	TRBD1	TGTGCCAGCAGCTCGGGACAGCACACCGGGGAGCTGTTTTTT	CASSSGQHTGELFF
TRBV20-1	.	TRBJ1-2	TRBD1	TGCAGTGCGTCCGGGACAGGGTTAGACTATGGCTACACCTTC	CSASGTGLDYGYTF
TRBV9	once	TRBJ1-2	TRBD1	TGTGCCAGCAGCGTCGGGACAGGGATGACAGGCTACACCTTC	CASSVGTGMTGYTF
TRBV5-5	.	TRBJ1-6	.	TGTGCCAGCAGCCGAAGACCTGTCAGTCCGTTGTCCCTCCACTTT	CASSRRPVSPLSLHF
TRBV2	many	TRBJ1-1	.	TGTGCCAGCAAGGTAGAAGGGACGGCTTTCTTT	CASKVEGTAFF
TRBV7-8	many	TRBJ2-1	.	TGTGCCAGCAGCCACCACCTAGCGGAGCAGTTCTTC	CASSHHLAEQFF
TRBV5-5	many	TRBJ1-1	.	TGTGCCAGCAGCTTGGGGGGAGGGAGGACTGAAGCTTTCTTT	CASSLGGGRTEAFF
TRBV29-1	medium-sized	TRBJ2-3	TRBD1	TGCAGCGTCGACAGGGGGCTAAGCACAGATACGCAGTATTTT	CSVDRGLSTDTQYF
TRBV10-1	.	TRBJ2-3	TRBD2	TGCGCCAGCACTCCGGGGGGGGCCCCCACAGATACGCAGTATTTT	CASTPGGAPTDTQYF
TRBV10-2	.	TRBJ1-1	.	TGCGCCAGCAATGGGGGGACACAGAACACTGAAGCTTTCTTT	CASNGGTQNTEAFF
TRBV9	many	TRBJ2-5	TRBD2	TGTGCCAGCAGCGTCGGGGGAGGGTCTCGGGAGACCCAGTACTTC	CASSVGGGSRETQYF
TRBV18	.	TRBJ1-5	TRBD1	TGTGCCAGCTCACCTGCCCGAGGGGGCACCAATCAGCCCCAGCATTTT	CASSPARGGTNQPQHF
TRBV6-5	many	TRBJ2-1	.	TGTGCCAGCAGGCGTTCGGATACGGGTGAGCAGTTCTTC	CASRRSDTGEQFF
TRBV20-1	many	TRBJ2-1	TRBD2	TGCAGTGCTAGAACCTGGGGGACTAGCGTTGGGGAGCAGTTCTTC	CSARTWGTSVGEQFF
TRBV24-1	once	TRBJ2-6	.	TGTGCCACCAGTGACTCTCTCTCTGGGGCCAACGTCCTGACTTTC	CATSDSLSGANVLTF
TRBV5-4	many	TRBJ2-1	.	TGTGCCAGCAGCCTGGGAGGAGGAAGGTCCTACAATGAGCAGTTCTTC	CASSLGGGRSYNEQFF
TRBV5-4	many	TRBJ2-3	.	TGTGCCAGCAGCTTAGCACCCGCTGGTCGGCAAGATACGCAGTATTTT	CASSLAPAGRQDTQYF
TRBV10-1	many	TRBJ2-7	.	TGCACCACTTCCCAGGGACTCCGAAAGGCCTACGAGCAGTACTTC	CTTSQGLRKAYEQYF
TRBV6-5	.	TRBJ2-5	TRBD2	TGTGCCAGCAGTTACGGGCGGGGGGCGCGCCTGGGGGAGACCCAGTACTTC	CASSYGRGARLGETQYF
TRBV19	.	TRBJ1-6	.	TGTGCCAGTAGTATAGCGGGGTTTGGCTCACCCCTCCACTTT	CASSIAGFGSPLHF
TRBV20-1	many	TRBJ2-3	TRBD2	TGCAGTGCTCAAAGCGGGGGGGCAACAGATACGCAGTATTTT	CSAQSGGATDTQYF
TRBV5-1	many	TRBJ2-7	.	TGCGCCAGCAGCTTGCAGTATAGCTCGGATGAGCAGTACTTC	CASSLQYSSDEQYF
TRBV10-3	.	TRBJ2-1	TRBD2	TGTGCCATAGGGACTAGCGGGAGCAATGAGCAGTTCTTC	CAIGTSGSNEQFF
TRBV3-1	.	TRBJ1-3	.	TGTGCCAGCAGCCAAACCGGGACATCTGCGGGAAACACCATATATTTT	CASSQTGTSAGNTIYF
TRBV7-8	many	TRBJ2-3	TRBD2	TGTGCCAGCAGCCTGAGACTAGCGGGGGCCACAGATACGCAGTATTTT	CASSLRLAGATDTQYF
TRBV24-1	.	TRBJ1-5	TRBD1	TGTGCCACCAGCCGACAGGGACAGTATCAGCCCCAGCATTTT	CATSRQGQYQPQHF
TRBV6-1	many	TRBJ1-6	.	TGTGCCAGCCGCGGACAGAATATGAATTCACCCCTCCACTTT	CASRGQNMNSPLHF
TRBV5-1	many	TRBJ1-1	.	TGCGCCAGCAGCCCTTACACAGGGATGGGAACTGAAGCTTTCTTT	CASSPYTGMGTEAFF
TRBV29-1	many	TRBJ2-7	TRBD1	TGCAGCGTTGAGGATGGACAGGGGAGGAACGAGCAGTACTTC	CSVEDGQGRNEQYF
TRBV12-5	many	TRBJ2-3	.	TGTGCTAGTAACCACAACACAGATACGCAGTATTTT	CASNHNTDTQYF
TRBV3-1	.	TRBJ1-1	.	TGTGCCAGCAGCCAAGGAGAAGTGCCGAACACTGAAGCTTTCTTT	CASSQGEVPNTEAFF
TRBV2	many	TRBJ1-1	.	TGTGCCAGCAGGATCCCTTTTGGTGGGAACACTGAAGCTTTCTTT	CASRIPFGGNTEAFF
TRBV24-1	.	TRBJ2-7	.	TGTGCCACCAGTGACCCTGGGTCTCCCTACGAGCAGTACTTC	CATSDPGSPYEQYF
TRBV6-1	many	TRBJ1-3	.	TGTGCCAGCAGTCCTCCGGTGGGGGCTGGAAACACCATATATTTT	CASSPPVGAGNTIYF
TRBV7-8	many	TRBJ1-5	.	TGTGCCAGCAGCCTTGACACCTATCAGCCCCAGCATTTT	CASSLDTYQPQHF
TRBV5-1	many	TRBJ1-2	.	TGCGCCAGCAGCTTGGAGGGGAACTATGGCTACACCTTC	CASSLEGNYGYTF
TRBV19	.	TRBJ2-1	TRBD2	TGTGCCAGTAGTATCACTAGCGGGGTTCACAATGAGCAGTTCTTC	CASSITSGVHNEQFF
TRBV3-1	many	TRBJ1-6	TRBD1	TGTGCCAGCAGCCCTGGGACAGAGAATTCACCCCTCCACTTT	CASSPGTENSPLHF
TRBV29-1	.	TRBJ1-1	TRBD1	TGCAGCGTTGGACAGGGGGCGGAAGCTTTCTTT	CSVGQGAEAFF
TRBV12-3/TRBV12-4	many	TRBJ1-1	.	TGTGCCAGCAGTTTCACGATGTCGAACACTGAAGCTTTCTTT	CASSFTMSNTEAFF
TRBV10-3	many	TRBJ1-1	.	TGTGCCATCAGTGCCAGGGGTTTGACTGAAGCTTTCTTT	CAISARGLTEAFF
TRBV25-1	.	TRBJ2-6	.	TGTGCCAGCAGTGAATGGGGACGGAACTCTGGGGCCAACGTCCTGACTTTC	CASSEWGRNSGANVLTF
TRBV13	many	TRBJ1-5	.	TGTGCCAGCAGCTTAGGGGGGGACAATCAGCCCCAGCATTTT	CASSLGGDNQPQHF
TRBV7-2	.	TRBJ2-2	.	TGTGCCAGCAGCTTAGACTCTATCGCCGGGGAGCTGTTTTTT	CASSLDSIAGELFF
TRBV30	many	TRBJ1-2	.	TGTGCCTGGTCCACCGGGATTGAGAGTCGCTACACCTTC	CAWSTGIESRYTF
TRBV5-6	.	TRBJ1-5	.	TGTGCCAGCAGCTCTTGGCTTGAGGTCGATAGCAATCAGCCCCAGCATTTT	CASSSWLEVDSNQPQHF
TRBV7-2	.	TRBJ2-7	TRBD1	TGTGCCAGCAGCAGGGGACAGATCTACGAGCAGTACTTC	CASSRGQIYEQYF